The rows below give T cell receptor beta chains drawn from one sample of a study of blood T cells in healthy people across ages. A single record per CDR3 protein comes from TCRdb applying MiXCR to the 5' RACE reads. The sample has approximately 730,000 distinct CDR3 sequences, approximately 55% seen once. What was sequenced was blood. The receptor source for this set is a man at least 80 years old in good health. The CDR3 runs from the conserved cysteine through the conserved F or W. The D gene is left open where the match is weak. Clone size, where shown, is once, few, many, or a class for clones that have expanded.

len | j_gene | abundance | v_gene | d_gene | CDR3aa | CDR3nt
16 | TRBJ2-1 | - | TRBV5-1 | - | CASSFLGAGETIEQFF | TGCGCCAGCAGCTTCCTCGGCGCAGGGGAAACTATAGAGCAGTTCTTC
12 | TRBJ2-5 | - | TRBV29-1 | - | CSVVLSGETQYF | TGCAGCGTTGTGCTTAGCGGAGAGACCCAGTACTTC
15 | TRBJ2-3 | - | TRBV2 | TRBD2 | CASSEAGTRRDTQYF | TGTGCCAGCAGTGAAGCTGGGACTAGGCGGGATACGCAGTATTTT
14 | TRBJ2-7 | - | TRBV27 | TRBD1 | CASSERDRVDEQYF | TGTGCCAGCTCGGAGCGGGACAGGGTAGACGAGCAGTACTTC
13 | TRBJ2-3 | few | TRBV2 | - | CASIPLASDTQYF | TGTGCCAGCATACCCTTGGCATCAGATACGCAGTATTTT
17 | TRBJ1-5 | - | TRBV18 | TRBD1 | CASSPLGQGAKGQPQHF | TGTGCCAGCTCACCACTTGGACAGGGGGCTAAAGGTCAGCCCCAGCATTTT
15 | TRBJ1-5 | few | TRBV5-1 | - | CASSFSGDSNQPQHF | TGCGCCAGCAGCTTTTCCGGGGATAGCAATCAGCCCCAGCATTTT
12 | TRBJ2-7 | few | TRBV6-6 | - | CASWSESYEQYF | TGTGCCAGCTGGTCAGAATCCTACGAGCAGTACTTC
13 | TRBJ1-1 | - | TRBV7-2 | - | CASSSRGYTEAFF | TGTGCCAGCAGCTCTAGGGGGTACACTGAAGCTTTCTTT
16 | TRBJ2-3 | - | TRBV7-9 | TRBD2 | CASSPSGILSTDTQYF | TGTGCCAGCAGTCCTAGCGGGATATTGAGCACAGATACGCAGTATTTT
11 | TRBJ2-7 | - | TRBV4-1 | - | CASSQDFEQYF | TGCGCCAGCAGCCAAGATTTCGAGCAGTACTTC